This T cell receptor beta chain was documented in a study of T-cell memory formation after mild COVID-19. As for the study in general: TCR clusters showed largely donor specificity.

With 2 bases removed from V and 3 bases from J, the gap between germline ends came to 18 bases. This CDR3 has 16 amino acids. The germline gives CDR1 SGHRS, CDR2 YFSETQ. Whole-study findings and limits: Nothing showed for sure that second-wave clones peaking on day 37 were SARS-CoV-2 specific. Of the contracting clones, CD4+ ones lay mainly in CM and EM, and CD8+ ones in EMRA.

This clonotype was observed many times. Its antigen is as yet unknown. From the 5' RACE reads, TCRdb called clonotypes with MiXCR, one entry per CDR3 protein. The table includes approximately 270,000 distinct CDR3 sequences, roughly 15% detected once. The origin of this receptor is a man aged 18 to 30 who had mild COVID-19 (a few samples of this study predate the infection). Cell type and time point are not known. The chain employs TRBV5-1 and TRBJ2-7; D possibly corresponds to TRBD1 (5 bases). The sample comprised PBMCs or a T cell subset sorted from them (not recorded which). The CDR3 region is CASSLTPYRKLYEQYF. The CDR3 DNA follows: TGCGCCAGCAGCTTAACCCCCTACAGGAAACTCTACGAGCAGTACTTC.